A selection of T cell receptor beta chains follows, all from one sample in a study of blood T cell repertoires in COVID-19. Using immunoSEQ multiplex PCR, the repertoire was profiled, and TCRdb retains in-frame clones only, with some absent. The sample lists 250,000 or so clones; over 80% were seen once. Sequenced material: PBMCs or T cells enriched from blood (not recorded which). The origin of the receptors is a man aged 45-65 years who had been exposed to COVID-19. Each CDR3 is given with its conserved first and last residue. A D gene is named only where the DNA matches it firmly. The listing skips clone size in some rows; elsewhere it reads once, few, many or a size class.

>TRBJ2-3|NA|TRBV12-5|NA
CASGVAGADTQYF
TGTGCCTCGGGGGTGGCGGGTGCAGATACGCAGTATTTT
>TRBJ2-7|NA|TRBV5-6|TRBD1
CASSRDRGHEQYF
TGTGCCAGCAGCCGGGACAGGGGGCACGAGCAGTACTTC
>TRBJ2-7|NA|TRBV7-2|TRBD2
CASSLYGGKYEQYF
TGTGCCAGCAGCTTGTACGGGGGGAAGTACGAGCAGTACTTC
>TRBJ1-1|NA|TRBV7-9|NA
CASSSPGGGAFF
TGTGCCAGCAGCTCTCCGGGTGGTGGAGCTTTCTTT
>TRBJ2-1|NA|TRBV9|TRBD1
CASSVVGQGSYNEQFF
TGTGCCAGCAGCGTAGTTGGACAGGGCTCCTACAATGAGCAGTTCTTC
>TRBJ1-1|NA|TRBV5-1|NA
CASSLDTEAFF
TGCGCCAGCAGCCTTGACACTGAAGCTTTCTTT
>TRBJ1-1|NA|TRBV5-1|TRBD1
CASSFLPTGGGEAFF
TGCGCCAGCAGCTTCCTCCCCACAGGGGGCGGTGAAGCTTTCTTT
>TRBJ2-1|once|TRBV7-7|TRBD1
CASSLDNRGFYYNEQFF
TGTGCTAGCAGCTTAGATAACAGGGGGTTCTATTACAATGAGCAGTTCTTC
>TRBJ1-1|NA|TRBV19|NA
CASSMRVGTEAFF
TGTGCCAGTAGTATGCGAGTTGGCACTGAAGCTTTCTTT
>TRBJ1-4|once|TRBV9|NA
CASSVAQGSEKLFF
TGTGCCAGCAGCGTAGCACAGGGTAGCGAAAAACTGTTTTTT
>TRBJ2-3|NA|TRBV28|TRBD2
CASSVAGLAAYTDTQYF
TGTGCCAGCAGCGTAGCGGGACTAGCGGCTTACACAGATACGCAGTATTTT
>TRBJ2-3|NA|TRBV11-2|NA
CASSLRQVIGDTQYF
TGTGCCAGCAGCTTAAGACAGGTGATTGGGGATACGCAGTATTTT
>TRBJ1-2|NA|TRBV9|NA
CASSGPFAANYGYTF
TGTGCCAGCAGCGGCCCCTTTGCGGCTAACTATGGCTACACCTTC
>TRBJ1-4|NA|TRBV30|TRBD1
CAWSSGDRAGEKLFF
TGTGCCTGGAGTAGCGGGGACAGGGCGGGGGAAAAACTGTTTTTT
>TRBJ2-3|NA|TRBV6-1|NA
CASSEGRDSTDTQYF
TGTGCCAGCAGCGAAGGCCGGGACTCAACAGATACGCAGTATTTT
>TRBJ1-3|NA|TRBV24-1|TRBD1
CATSDGGTGGNTIYF
TGTGCCACCAGTGACGGTGGGACAGGGGGAAACACCATATATTTT
>TRBJ1-1|NA|TRBV20-1|NA
CSASWARLNTEAFF
TGCAGTGCTAGTTGGGCCAGATTGAACACTGAAGCTTTCTTT
>TRBJ2-1|NA|TRBV3-1/TRBV3-2|TRBD2
CASSQARRGGLDEQFF
TGTGCCAGCAGCCAAGCCCGGCGGGGGGGCCTGGATGAGCAGTTCTTC
>TRBJ2-7|NA|TRBV5-8|TRBD1
CASSHSGTGHYEQYF
TGTGCCAGCAGCCACTCCGGGACAGGGCATTACGAGCAGTACTTC
>TRBJ2-2|once|TRBV7-9|NA
CASSLTGGNTGELFF
TGTGCCAGCAGCTTAACCGGCGGGAACACCGGGGAGCTGTTTTTT
>TRBJ1-1|NA|TRBV3-1/TRBV3-2|NA
CASSQRGTEAFF
TGTGCCAGCAGCCAACGGGGCACTGAAGCTTTCTTT
>TRBJ1-1|NA|TRBV4-1|TRBD1
CASSRAPGQKDKAFF
TGCGCCAGCAGCCGGGCCCCGGGACAGAAAGATAAAGCTTTCTTT
>TRBJ2-5|NA|TRBV10-3|NA
CAISPDSLFQETQYF
TGTGCCATCAGCCCCGACAGTCTTTTCCAAGAGACCCAGTACTTC
>TRBJ1-1|NA|TRBV5-1|TRBD1
CASSLSQGATEAFF
TGCGCCAGCAGCTTGTCACAGGGGGCGACCGAAGCTTTCTTT
>TRBJ1-1|NA|TRBV5-4|NA
CASSLVGAAEVAFF
TGTGCCAGCAGCTTGGTTGGGGCGGCAGAGGTAGCTTTCTTT
>TRBJ1-6|NA|TRBV3-1/TRBV3-2|NA
CASSQSGSGGGVNSPLHF
TGTGCCAGCAGCCAAAGCGGGTCAGGCGGAGGGGTTAATTCACCCCTCCACTTT
>TRBJ2-1|once|TRBV5-1|TRBD2
CASSLAASGSEQFF
TGCGCCAGCAGCTTGGCTGCTAGCGGATCTGAGCAGTTCTTC
>TRBJ2-7|NA|TRBV9|TRBD1
CASSALQGAFEEEQYF
TGTGCCAGCAGCGCATTACAGGGGGCGTTCGAAGAAGAGCAGTACTTC
>TRBJ2-7|once|TRBV2|TRBD2
CASNLGTSFYEQYF
TGTGCCAGCAACCTTGGGACTAGCTTCTACGAGCAGTACTTC
>TRBJ1-3|NA|TRBV28|TRBD1
CAGQGTDSGNTIYF
TGTGCCGGACAGGGGACCGACTCTGGAAACACCATATATTTT
>TRBJ2-1|NA|TRBV9|TRBD1
CASSFRDRGYNEQFF
TGTGCCAGCAGCTTCCGGGACAGGGGCTACAATGAGCAGTTCTTC
>TRBJ1-6|many|TRBV3-1/TRBV3-2|TRBD1
CASSGRTGGDSPLHF
TGTGCCAGCAGCGGAAGGACAGGGGGCGACTCACCCCTCCACTTT
>TRBJ1-4|NA|TRBV15|NA
CATSSGRGNEKLFF
TGTGCCACCAGCAGCGGACGGGGGAACGAAAAACTGTTTTTT
>TRBJ1-2|NA|TRBV4-1|TRBD1
CASSQAEDRLWGYTF
TGCGCCAGCAGCCAAGCGGAGGACAGGCTTTGGGGCTACACCTTC
>TRBJ1-2|NA|TRBV5-1|NA
CASSFSPRQNGYTF
TGCGCCAGCAGTTTCTCCCCTCGACAAAACGGCTACACCTTC